This TCR beta chain was sequenced in a study of CD8 T cells in Susac syndrome. CDR3 size: 14 residues. The germline V gene has CDR1 SGHTA and CDR2 FQGTGA. The ends were cut back, 4 bases at V and 1 base at J, with 10 bases in the middle. The RNA, about 0.45 to 1 ug, was put through reverse transcription using random hexamers. Across 54 Vbeta and 13 Jbeta, immunoSEQ multiplex PCR amplified TCR beta CDR3. TCRdb ran MiXCR on the immunoSEQ multiplex PCR reads and lists one entry per CDR3 protein. The sample lists 150,000 to 200,000 distinct CDR3 sequences; about 91% were seen once. As for this clonotype: Its matching antigen is unknown.

Negative isolation was used for CD8+ and CD4+ T cells, and FACS enrichment was applied to TEMRA cells. Whole-study results and caveats: It was acknowledged in the study that its TCR sequencing and HLA analysis involved a relatively small number of individuals.

The TCR originated in a human donor in good health. The chain links TRBV7-3 to TRBJ1-1; maybe TRBD1 (6 bases). Specimen: CD4+ T cells from PBMCs. The CDR3 nucleotides are TGTGCCAGCAGCTCCGGGACACCGAACACTGAAGCTTTCTTT. It yields the protein CASSSGTPNTEAFF.